This T cell receptor beta chain emerged from a study of T-cell reconstitution after alpha-beta-depleted transplantation in children listed by TCRdb under 2016. Broadly, across the study: T-cell immune reconstitution after TCRalphabeta/CD19-depleted allogeneic hematopoietic cell transplantation in children was quantitatively tracked in the study by means of TCR repertoire profiling. On the study overall, not on this receptor specifically: The apparently early alphabetaT-cell count recovery about two months after transplant was reportedly dependent on only several hundred rapidly expanded clones derived from non-depleted graft cells. In some patients, high TCRbeta diversity at day 60 was attributed to recipient T cells and intrathymic progenitors that had survived conditioning. Over the following months the frequencies of hyperexpanded clones went down, and after one year T-cell counts and TCRbeta diversity were mostly credited to newly produced T cells.

The library was generated by PCR. This sample was sequenced with an Illumina HiSeq 2500. TCR libraries were prepared with molecular barcoding, using unique molecular identifiers to normalize TCRbeta repertoire quantification. TCRdb reprocessed the public reads (quality trimming at Q25 with fastp, clone calling with MiXCR) and kept in-frame beta chains. Every distinct CDR3 protein forms one entry, paired with its most common genes and DNA. This sample gives 450,000 to 550,000 distinct CDR3 sequences in total; roughly 11% of them show up just once. The top ten hold around 15% of the sample. Interpreted using the paper, the treatment or condition label stands for: allogeneic hematopoietic cell transplantation with graft depleted of TCRalphabeta T cells and CD19 B cells. The children who served as transplant recipients had been given grafts of TCRalphabeta/CD19-depleted allogeneic hematopoietic cells.

Trimming takes 6 bases off V and 0 bases off J; junction bases not matched to a gene: 4. The CDR3, cysteine through phenylalanine, is 16 amino acids long. CDR3 DNA is the only sequence kept; it has 48 bases, read in frame from the first base. CDR1 is given as SGHVS and CDR2 as FQNEAQ, both from the germline V gene. Notes on this clonotype: What this receptor recognizes is not known. No clone much larger than this one lies a single base away; base qualities are absent.

The sequence links TRBV7-8 to TRBJ2-1; the central 11 bases match TRBD2. This sample comprised PBMCs, mostly from graft donor cells, obtained 180 days after TCRalphabeta/CD19-depleted stem cell transplant. The source of this sequence is a female patient aged 2-15 years who had a stem cell transplant for aplastic anemia, so the T cells may come from the graft donor. In nucleotides, the sequence is TGTGCCAGCAGACTAGCGGGAGACCCCTCCTACAATGAGCAGTTCTTC. The encoded protein is CASRLAGDPSYNEQFF.